These 10 T cell receptor beta chains were sequenced from one sample in a study of T-cell memory formation after mild COVID-19. Via MiXCR, TCRdb re-called the 5' RACE reads, giving one row per CDR3 protein. The table lists a few hundred thousand distinct CDR3 sequences, under 20% of them singletons, with 23% in the top ten. The material sequenced was PBMCs or a T cell subset sorted from them (not recorded which). These receptors were collected from a man between 18 and 35 years old who had mild COVID-19 (a few samples of this study predate the infection). Cell type and time point are not known.

This sequence joins TRBV11-2 and TRBJ2-2; 10 bases map to TRBD2. V was pared by 6 bases and J by 1 base, with 2 bases of the junction left unmatched. The CDR3 runs 15 residues. Germline assignment: CDR1 SGHAT and CDR2 FQNNGV. The CDR3 nucleotides are TGTGCCAGCAGACTAGCGGGGAGGAACACCGGGGAGCTGTTTTTT. Residues: CASRLAGRNTGELFF.

The chain employs TRBV29-1 and TRBJ1-5, with D perhaps TRBD1 (6 bases). The germline CDR1 and CDR2 sequences are SQVTM and ANQGSEA. V was cut by 4 bases and J by 4 bases, with 14 bases left in between. The CDR3 is made up of 14 amino acids. The CDR3 loop reads CSVGFTDRNQPQHF. DNA for the CDR3: TGCAGCGTTGGGTTTACGGACAGAAATCAGCCCCAGCATTTT.

This chain uses TRBV19 with TRBJ1-1; D call uncertain. The CDR3 contains 15 residues. Between the trimmed V and J ends, which lost 3 bases and 5 bases, there was a span of 16 bases. Germline-derived CDR1 and CDR2 are LNHDA and SQIVND (reference sequence). CDR3 sequence: CASSMLDARQTEAFF. The CDR3 DNA follows: TGTGCCAGTAGTATGTTGGACGCCCGTCAGACTGAAGCTTTCTTT. Full variable domain (missing parts from reference TRBV19 and TRBJ1-1): DGGITQSPKYLFRKEGQNVTLSCEQNLNHDAMYWYRQDPGQGLRLIYYSQIVNDFQKGDIAEGYSVSREKKESFPLTVTSAQKNPTAFYLCASSMLDARQTEAFFGQGTRLTVV.

In this sample, this clonotype turned up a few times. V gene TRBV5-1 combines with J gene TRBJ2-1, with 8 bases that match TRBD1. The CDR3 runs to 13 residues. The junction had 7 bases not matched to a gene; V was cut back by 7 bases and J by 7 bases. CDR1 SGHRS and CDR2 YFSETQ come from the germline V gene. DNA for the CDR3: TGCGCCAGCGGAGGACAGGGCAGGAATGAGCAGTTCTTC. As protein: CASGGQGRNEQFF.

V gene TRBV3-1 combines with J gene TRBJ2-5; no firm D call. From germline, CDR1 is LGHDT and CDR2 YNNKEL (reference sequence). Trimming took off 2 bases at V and 1 base at J, with 5 bases between the two ends. The CDR3 has 13 residues. The CDR3 spells CASSQHAQETQYF. For the CDR3, the DNA is TGTGCCAGCAGCCAACATGCCCAAGAGACCCAGTACTTC.

The chain recombines TRBV6-1 with TRBJ2-1; TRBD1 matches at 7 bases. This CDR3 contains 15 residues. With 6 bases clipped from V and 0 bases from J, the junction kept 5 bases outside the gene matches. Germline V gene data show CDR1 as MNHNS and CDR2 as SASEGT. The CDR3 region has the DNA TGTGCCAGCAGCCGGACAGGAAGCTCCTACAATGAGCAGTTCTTC. Amino acid sequence: CASSRTGSSYNEQFF.

This clonotype was counted only a few times. The genes are TRBV7-3 and TRBJ2-1; 8 bases map to TRBD1. The CDR3 totals 13 residues. Germline V lookup: CDR1 SGHTA, CDR2 FQGTGA. V lost 3 bases to trimming and J lost 9 bases; unmatched junction nucleotides: 4. Written as DNA, the CDR3 is TGTGCCAGCAGCTTCGGACAGGGAGCTGAGCAGTTCTTC. Encoded protein: CASSFGQGAEQFF.

In nucleotides, the CDR3 is TGTGCCAGCTCACCCCGAGGAGCAGGGACGAGCCAAGAGACCCAGTACTTC. Its translation: CASSPRGAGTSQETQYF. The V and J genes are TRBV18 and TRBJ2-5; D may match TRBD1 or TRBD2 (5 bases each). Per the germline V gene, CDR1 is KGHSH and CDR2 is LQKENI. Trimming left V 3 bases short and J 1 base short, with 18 bases between. The CDR3 has 17 amino acids.

This clonotype has a handful of counts. CDR3 DNA: TGCAGTGCTAGATCAACTCCGGGGACAGGCAACAATCAGCCCCAGCATTTT. This sequence encodes CSARSTPGTGNNQPQHF. This chain uses TRBV20-1 with TRBJ1-5, with 8 positions matching TRBD1. CDR3 length equals 17 residues. Germline lookup yields CDR1 DFQATT and CDR2 SNEGSKA (reference sequence). The ends lost 2 bases at V and 3 bases at J; junction bases unmatched: 12.

This clonotype occurred many times. The chain employs TRBV5-1 and TRBJ2-5; D may match TRBD1 or TRBD2 (5 bases each). The CDR3 covers 15 residues. The V gene's germline CDR1 is SGHRS and CDR2 YFSETQ. V lost 0 bases to trimming and J lost 1 base, with 10 bases between them. The CDR3 DNA reads TGCGCCAGCAGCTTGGGAGTGGGACCCCAAGAGACCCAGTACTTC. It is translated as CASSLGVGPQETQYF.